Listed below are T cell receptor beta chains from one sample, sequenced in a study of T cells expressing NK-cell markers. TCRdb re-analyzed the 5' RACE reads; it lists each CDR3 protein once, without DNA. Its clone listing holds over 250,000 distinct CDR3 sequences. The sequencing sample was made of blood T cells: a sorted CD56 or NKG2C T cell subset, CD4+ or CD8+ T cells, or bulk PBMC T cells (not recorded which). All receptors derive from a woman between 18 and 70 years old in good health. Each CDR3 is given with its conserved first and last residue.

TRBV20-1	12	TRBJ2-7	CSARTSVYEQYF
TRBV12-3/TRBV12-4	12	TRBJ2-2	CASSLMGLELFF
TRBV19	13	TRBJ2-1	CASSIDLSWEQFF
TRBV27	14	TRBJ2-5	CASNSAGPGETQYF
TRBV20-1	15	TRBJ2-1	CSARGTAVYPDEQFF
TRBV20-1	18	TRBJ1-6	CSARARQGRSSYNSPLHF
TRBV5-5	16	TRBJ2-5	CASSSGTSGGQETQYF
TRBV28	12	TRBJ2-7	CASSSKGNEQYF
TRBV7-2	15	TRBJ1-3	CASSLAAGSGNTIYF
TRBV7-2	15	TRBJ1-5	CASSPGQVRGQPQHF
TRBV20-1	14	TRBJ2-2	CSATRQVGAGELFF
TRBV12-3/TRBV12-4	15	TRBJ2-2	CASTKDRGITGELFF
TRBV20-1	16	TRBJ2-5	CSARAPLAASQETQYF
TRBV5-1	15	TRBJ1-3	CASSLDHSSGNTIYF
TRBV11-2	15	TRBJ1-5	CASSLSPGGNQPQHF
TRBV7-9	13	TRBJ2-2	CASSLRQTGELFF
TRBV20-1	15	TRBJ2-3	CSARMGGTSTDTQYF
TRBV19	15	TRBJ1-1	CASRKGGAGDTEAFF
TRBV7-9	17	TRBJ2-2	CASSSLLSGSSIGELFF
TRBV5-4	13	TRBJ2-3	CASSLWEGDTQYF
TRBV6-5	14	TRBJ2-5	CASSYAGKRETQYF
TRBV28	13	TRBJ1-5	CASRPGGHQPQHF
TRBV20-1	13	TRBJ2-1	CSARDVLAGKQFF
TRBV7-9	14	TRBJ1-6	CASSYPGQGSPLHF
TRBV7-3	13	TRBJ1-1	CASSFRMNTEAFF
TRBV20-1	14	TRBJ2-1	CSARGGIGDNEQFF
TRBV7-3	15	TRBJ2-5	CASSQNPGTIETQYF
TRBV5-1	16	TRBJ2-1	CASSSRAASSYNEQFF
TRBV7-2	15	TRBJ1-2	CASSFGIKFAYGYTF
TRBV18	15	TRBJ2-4	CASSPPGGAKNIQYF
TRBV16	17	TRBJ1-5	CASSHLRQGAFNQPQHF
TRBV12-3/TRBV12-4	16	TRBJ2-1	CASSNPTVSSYNEQFF
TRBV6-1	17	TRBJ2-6	CASSGQTGGSGANVLTF
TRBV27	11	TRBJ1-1	CASRGTGMAFF
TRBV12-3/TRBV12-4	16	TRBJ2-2	CASTLGLRVYTGELFF
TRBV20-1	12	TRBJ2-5	CSARAGMETQYF
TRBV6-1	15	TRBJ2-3	CASSRRDGTTDTQYF